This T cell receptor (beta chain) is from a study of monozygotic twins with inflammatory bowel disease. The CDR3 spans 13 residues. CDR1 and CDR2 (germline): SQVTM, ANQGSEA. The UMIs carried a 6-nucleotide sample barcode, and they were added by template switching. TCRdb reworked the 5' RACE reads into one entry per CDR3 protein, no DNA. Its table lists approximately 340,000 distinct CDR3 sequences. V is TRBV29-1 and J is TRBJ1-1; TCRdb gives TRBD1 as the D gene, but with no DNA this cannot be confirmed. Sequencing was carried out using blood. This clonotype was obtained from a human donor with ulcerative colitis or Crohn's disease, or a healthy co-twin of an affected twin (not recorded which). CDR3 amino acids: CSVAPGEGTEAFF. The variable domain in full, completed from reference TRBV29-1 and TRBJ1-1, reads SAVISQKPSRDICQRGTSLTIQCQVDSQVTMMFWYRQQPGQSLTLIATANQGSEATYESGFVIDKFPISRPNLTFSTLTVSNMSPEDSSIYLCSVAPGEGTEAFFGQGTRLTVV.